These 20 T cell receptor beta chains originate from one sample sequenced in a study of blood T cells in healthy people across ages. A second PCR, run for about 7 to 11 cycles, used a sample-barcoded 5' primer plus a J-beta primer mix. TCRdb analysed the 5' RACE reads with MiXCR anew, one entry per CDR3 protein. The repertoire holds some 1,500,000 distinct CDR3 sequences, with under 55% as singletons. Material: blood. Receptors originate from a woman under 30 in good health.

This sequence joins TRBV7-2 and TRBJ1-1; TRBD1 agrees at 9 bases. Germline CDR1 is SGHTA and CDR2 is FQGNSA. This CDR3 is built from 15 residues. With 5 bases clipped from V and 4 bases from J, the junction kept 8 bases outside the gene matches. The CDR3 nucleotides are TGTGCCAGCAGCAAACAGGGGGCGCAGGGCACTGAAGCTTTCTTT. Protein: CASSKQGAQGTEAFF.

The chain couples TRBV9 to TRBJ1-5; 7 bases map to TRBD1. There are 16 residues in the CDR3. Losses at the gene ends were 0 bases for V and 5 bases for J; bases not matched to a gene: 8. Per germline, CDR1 SGDLS and CDR2 YYNGEE. CDR3 bases: TGTGCCAGCAGCGTAGGAGAGGAAACAGGGGATCAGCCCCAGCATTTT. Protein sequence: CASSVGEETGDQPQHF.

V gene TRBV11-2 combines with J gene TRBJ1-2; D gene uncertain. This CDR3 has 13 residues. V lost 5 bases to trimming and J lost 1 base, with 8 bases between them. The germline V gene encodes CDR1 SGHAT and CDR2 FQNNGV. The DNA for the CDR3 is TGTGCCAGCAGCCCCCAGCATAACTATGGCTACACCTTC. This encodes CASSPQHNYGYTF.

The chain recombines TRBV5-1 with TRBJ2-5; D may be TRBD1 (6 bases). The germline V gene has CDR1 SGHRS and CDR2 YFSETQ. This CDR3 is 15 amino acids long. V lost 1 base, J lost 0 bases, and 10 bases lay in between. CDR3 amino acids: CASSLLGQYQETQYF. The DNA of the CDR3 is TGCGCCAGCAGCTTGCTCGGACAGTACCAAGAGACCCAGTACTTC.

In its sample, this clonotype was seen once. This chain connects TRBV7-9 to TRBJ2-5; 7 nucleotides agree with TRBD1. The V gene's germline CDR1 is SEHNR and CDR2 FQNEAQ (reference sequence). The CDR3 has 16 residues. Trimming at V came to 1 base and at J to 4 bases, leaving 9 bases not matched to a gene. The chain's CDR3 is CASSLGDSYARETQYF. For the CDR3, the DNA is TGTGCCAGCAGCTTAGGGGACAGCTACGCAAGAGAGACCCAGTACTTC.

This clonotype was found once. This sequence joins TRBV6-6 and TRBJ1-1, with a weak D call TRBD1 (5 bases). CDR1 is MNHNY and CDR2 is SVGAGI in the germline V gene (reference sequence). Trimming removed 2 bases from V and 4 bases from J, with 8 bases in between. The CDR3 loop spans 13 amino acids. This CDR3 is CASSYLGRTEAFF. The CDR3, as DNA: TGTGCCAGCAGTTACCTGGGGCGCACTGAAGCTTTCTTT.

The gene calls are TRBV7-9 and TRBJ2-7; 8 bases line up with TRBD1. CDR3 length: 14 amino acids. Germline V gene sequence: CDR1 SEHNR, CDR2 FQNEAQ (reference sequence). The trim removed 5 bases at V and 7 bases at J, leaving 10 bases unmatched. The CDR3 region is CASSLNRGAGEQYF. The CDR3 DNA is TGTGCCAGCAGCCTCAACAGGGGGGCGGGTGAGCAGTACTTC.

The chain recombines TRBV12-3 or TRBV12-4 with TRBJ2-1, with 8 bases aligning to TRBD2. The CDR3 sequence is 14 residues long. After removal of 3 bases from V and 10 bases from J, the junction contained 8 bases not matched to a gene. CDR3 in amino acids: CASSLALADLEQFF. CDR3 nucleotides: TGTGCCAGCAGTTTGGCACTAGCGGATTTGGAGCAGTTCTTC.

This chain connects TRBV13 to TRBJ1-1, with TRBD1 as a possible D gene (5 bases). The CDR3 totals 16 residues. V shed 0 bases and J shed 1 base, with 12 bases lying between them. The germline CDR1 and CDR2 sequences are PRHDT and FYEKMQ (reference sequence). The CDR3 sequence is CASSLGPRTKNTEAFF. Here the CDR3 DNA reads TGTGCCAGCAGCTTAGGCCCCCGGACAAAGAACACTGAAGCTTTCTTT.

At least ten counts were recorded for this clonotype. The genes are TRBV6-5 and TRBJ2-3; TRBD1 agrees at 9 bases. Germline lookup yields CDR1 MNHEY and CDR2 SVGAGI. The junction had 4 bases not matched to a gene; V was cut back by 6 bases and J by 3 bases. This CDR3 has 14 residues. CDR3 bases: TGTGCCAGCAGCTATGGACAGGGGACAGATACGCAGTATTTT. Translating gives CASSYGQGTDTQYF.

The CDR3: CSAKYRDTNYGYTF. In nucleotides, the CDR3 is TGCAGTGCTAAGTACCGGGACACCAACTATGGCTACACCTTC. This sequence joins TRBV20-1 and TRBJ1-2, with D perhaps matching TRBD1 (6 bases). This CDR3 contains 14 residues. V shed 4 bases and J shed 2 bases, with 14 bases lying between them. Germline CDR1 and CDR2: DFQATT and SNEGSKA (reference sequence).

J is TRBJ2-3 and V is TRBV20-1, with 13 bases aligning to TRBD2. The CDR3 consists of 17 residues. Germline V gene sequence: CDR1 DFQATT, CDR2 SNEGSKA (reference sequence). J lost 2 bases, V lost 3 bases, and 8 bases had no gene match. CDR3 in DNA: TGCAGTGCTAGCAGGCCGGGACTAGCGGGACACACAGATACGCAGTATTTT. It specifies CSASRPGLAGHTDTQYF.

This clonotype has only a few counts. The chain uses TRBV20-1 and TRBJ2-2, with D possibly being TRBD1 (6 bases). CDR1 is DFQATT, CDR2 SNEGSKA, per germline (reference sequence). The CDR3 loop spans 14 amino acids. V was trimmed by 5 bases and J by 5 bases, leaving 15 bases between them. CDR3: CSAPTGVGTGELFF. The CDR3 bases are TGCAGTGCTCCGACAGGAGTAGGTACCGGGGAGCTGTTTTTT.

The chain uses TRBV20-1 and TRBJ2-3; possible D gene TRBD2, 5 bases. The length of the CDR3 is 12 residues. Germline V gene sequence: CDR1 DFQATT, CDR2 SNEGSKA (reference sequence). V was shortened by 6 bases and J by 2 bases, with 9 bases between the two germline ends. This CDR3 reads CSAERLTDTQYF. CDR3 in DNA: TGCAGTGCGGAGCGGCTCACAGATACGCAGTATTTT.

The chain is built from TRBV12-3 or TRBV12-4 and TRBJ2-1; 10 bases match TRBD2. CDR3 length: 15 residues. J lost 9 bases, V lost 4 bases, and 9 bases had no gene match. CDR3 nucleotides: TGTGCCAGCAGTTCGGCTAGCGGGAGTACGGGTGAGCAGTTCTTC. Protein: CASSSASGSTGEQFF.

This clonotype was detected ten times or more. The V and J genes are TRBV18 and TRBJ1-2, with 7 nucleotides matching TRBD1. Germline CDR1 and CDR2: KGHSH and LQKENI. V shed 4 bases and J 2 bases; nucleotides not matched to a gene: 7. The CDR3 runs 15 residues. In nucleotides, the CDR3 is TGTGCCAGCTCACTCACAGGGGACCCCAACTATGGCTACACCTTC. It codes for CASSLTGDPNYGYTF.

The V and J genes are TRBV13 and TRBJ1-5, with D hard to call. The CDR3 has 15 residues. V gave up 0 bases and J gave up 0 bases, with 6 bases separating them. Germline CDR1 is PRHDT and CDR2 is FYEKMQ (reference sequence). CDR3 nucleotides: TGTGCCAGCAGCTTAGGAGTCGATAGCAATCAGCCCCAGCATTTT. It codes for CASSLGVDSNQPQHF. The full variable domain, with the rest looked up from reference TRBV13 and TRBJ1-5, is AAGVIQSPRHLIKEKRETATLKCYPIPRHDTVYWYQQGPGQDPQFLISFYEKMQSDKGSIPDRFSAQQFSDYHSELNMSSLELGDSALYFCASSLGVDSNQPQHFGDGTRLSIL.

The CDR3 DNA sequence: TGCGCCAGCAGCCCGCGGACAGGGGAATTTTACAATGAGCAGTTCTTC. It codes for CASSPRTGEFYNEQFF. This chain joins TRBV5-1 and TRBJ2-1; TRBD1 aligns across 9 bases. The germline V gene encodes CDR1 SGHRS and CDR2 YFSETQ. V dropped 4 bases and J dropped 4; count of bases not matched to a gene: 9. The CDR3 runs 16 residues.

Only a few counts were recorded for this clonotype. The V and J genes are TRBV11-2 and TRBJ1-2; 9 nucleotides align to TRBD1. The CDR3 is 16 amino acids. The ends lost 3 bases at V and 4 bases at J; junction bases unmatched: 9. Germline CDR1 reads SGHAT; CDR2 reads FQNNGV. The CDR3 bases are TGTGCCAGCAGCTTTCCCTTCGGGACAGGGAGCTATGGCTACACCTTC. Its translation: CASSFPFGTGSYGYTF.

V gene TRBV12-3 or TRBV12-4 combines with J gene TRBJ2-7; D gene ambiguous. CDR3 length: 14 residues. V was clipped by 4 bases and J by 9 bases, with 19 bases between them. This CDR3 is CASSSVPAEGGQYF. DNA of the CDR3: TGTGCCAGCAGTTCGGTCCCAGCCGAAGGTGGGCAGTACTTC.